The present T cell receptor (beta chain) was sequenced within a study of regulatory T cells in long-lasting Graves disease. Study-wide background: To qualify as persistent, Graves' disease required over 5 years of antithyroid drugs with positive TSH receptor antibodies.

The CDR3 covers 13 residues. The ends lost 8 bases at V and 3 bases at J; junction bases unmatched: 4. The germline V gene encodes CDR1 LNHDA and CDR2 SQIVND (reference sequence). Study-wide results and caveats: Shared public clonotypes totalled 2,741 in persistent patients, compared with about 990 in new patients.

The time point denotes: persistent/refractory GD, antithyroid drugs over 5 years with positive TRAb. PBMC RNA served as the TCR library source. Diagnosis followed American Thyroid Association guidelines for Graves' disease. Blood from the periphery, approximately 8.5 milliliters in all, was drawn into EDTA tubes. Combining iRepertoire HTBI primers with Arm-PCR of CDR3 regions, the authors built TCR beta libraries. TCRdb analysed the multiplex PCR reads with MiXCR anew, one entry per CDR3 protein. The data hold some 450,000 distinct CDR3 sequences, with 20% to 30% observed a single time. On this clonotype itself: What it binds is unknown.

The sequenced sample was peripheral blood mononuclear cells (PBMCs), obtained when the disease was refractory, from a patient treated with antithyroid drugs. This receptor was identified in a female donor with Graves disease. The V gene is TRBV19, the J gene TRBJ1-5, with TRBD1 matching 7 bases. The CDR3 coding sequence is TGTGCCAGTGCGGACAGGAACAATCAGCCCCAGCATTTT. Protein product: CASADRNNQPQHF.